These 7 T cell receptor beta chains share one sample of origin, sequenced in a study of cytomegalovirus exposure and HLA in healthy donors. PCR was performed using 60 Vbeta and 13 Jbeta primers. TCRdb's copy holds only in-frame clones and misses some; the assay was immunoSEQ multiplex PCR. The table records about 78,000 clones, about 60% of them present only once. The sample comprised PBMCs. The receptors shown here come from a man aged 25 to 40 in good health and CMV-seropositive.

The chain couples TRBV6-5 to TRBJ1-5; unclear D gene. The CDR3 loop spans 14 amino acids. Germline loops: CDR1 MNHEY, CDR2 SVGAGI. Trimming left V 6 bases short and J 3 bases short, with 12 bases between. The CDR3 loop reads CASSPLGLNQPQHF. DNA of the CDR3: TGTGCCAGCAGCCCGCTAGGACTCAATCAGCCCCAGCATTTT.

This sequence joins TRBV5-5 and TRBJ1-1; 9 bases are a match to TRBD1. Germline CDR1 is SGHKS and CDR2 is YYEKEE (reference sequence). With 6 bases clipped from V and 6 bases from J, the junction kept 9 bases outside the gene matches. The CDR3 has 14 residues. CDR3 nucleotide sequence: TGTGCCAGCACTGTACCGGGACAGGGACCTGAAGCTTTCTTT. Translation gives CASTVPGQGPEAFF.

This clone has more than one count but fewer than ten. The J gene is TRBJ1-1, the V gene TRBV2, with 8 bases that match TRBD1. The ends lost 6 bases at V and 1 base at J; junction bases unmatched: 7. The CDR3 consists of 15 residues. Germline V gene lookup returns CDR1 SNHLY and CDR2 FYNNEI. As DNA, the CDR3 is TGTGCCAGCAGAGCTCAACAGGGGGGGAACACTGAAGCTTTCTTT. Amino acids: CASRAQQGGNTEAFF.

A few counts support this clone. This chain joins TRBV10-3 and TRBJ2-4, with 7 positions matching TRBD1. The J segment lost 1 base and the V segment lost 0 bases, leaving 0 bases of the junction unmatched. Germline values: CDR1 ENHRY, CDR2 SYGVKD. CDR3 length equals 15 residues. The CDR3 spells CAISESTGAKNIQYF. The CDR3 coding sequence is TGTGCCATCAGTGAGTCGACAGGGGCCAAAAACATTCAGTACTTC.

The V and J genes are TRBV7-3 and TRBJ2-1; D is uncertain. From germline, CDR1 is SGHTA and CDR2 FQGTGA. V dropped 0 bases and J dropped 3 bases, with 12 bases sitting between them. The CDR3 length is 16 residues. The chain's CDR3 is CASSLTASRIYNEQFF. The CDR3 DNA reads as TGTGCCAGCAGCTTAACGGCTTCTAGGATCTACAATGAGCAGTTCTTC.

The chain links TRBV5-1 to TRBJ2-3, with TRBD2 as a possible D gene (5 bases). This CDR3 spans 17 amino acids. Trimming cost V 0 bases and J 1 base, with 15 bases left between them. CDR1 is SGHRS, CDR2 YFSETQ, per germline. CDR3 protein: CASSLGRRGGGTDTQYF. The CDR3 DNA follows: TGCGCCAGCAGCTTGGGACGCCGGGGTGGGGGCACAGATACGCAGTATTTT.

In DNA form, the CDR3 reads TGTGCCAGTAGTATGAGCGGGAGACTCAATGAGCAGTTCTTC. Encoded protein: CASSMSGRLNEQFF. This chain joins TRBV19 and TRBJ2-1, with TRBD2 identical over 8 bases. The CDR3 is 14 amino acids. The V segment lost 3 bases and the J segment 6 bases; nucleotides outside the gene matches: 4. Looked up from germline, CDR1 is LNHDA and CDR2 is SQIVND (reference sequence).